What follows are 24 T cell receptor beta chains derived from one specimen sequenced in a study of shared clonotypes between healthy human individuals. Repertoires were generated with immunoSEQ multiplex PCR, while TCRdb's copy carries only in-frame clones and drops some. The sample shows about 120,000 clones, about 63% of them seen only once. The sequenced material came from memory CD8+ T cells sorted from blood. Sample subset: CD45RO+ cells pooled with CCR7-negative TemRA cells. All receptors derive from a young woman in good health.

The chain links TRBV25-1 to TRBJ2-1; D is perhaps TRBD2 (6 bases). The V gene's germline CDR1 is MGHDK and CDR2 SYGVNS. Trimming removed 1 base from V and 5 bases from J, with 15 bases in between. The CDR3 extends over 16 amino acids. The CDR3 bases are TGTGCCAGCAGTGAATCCGTGGGACTCAGCCACAATGAGCAGTTCTTC. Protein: CASSESVGLSHNEQFF.

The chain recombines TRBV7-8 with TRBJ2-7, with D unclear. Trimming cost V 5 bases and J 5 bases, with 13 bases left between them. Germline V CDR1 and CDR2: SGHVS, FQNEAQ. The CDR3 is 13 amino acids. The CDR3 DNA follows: TGTGCCAGCAGCAACCGGCCCGGCGACGAGCAGTACTTC. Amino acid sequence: CASSNRPGDEQYF.

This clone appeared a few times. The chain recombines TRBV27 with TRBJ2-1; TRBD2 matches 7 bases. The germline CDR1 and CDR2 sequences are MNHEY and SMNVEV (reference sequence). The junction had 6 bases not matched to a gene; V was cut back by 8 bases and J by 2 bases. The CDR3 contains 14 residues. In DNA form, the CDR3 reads TGTGCCAGCGGGGGGGACGGTACCTACAATGAGCAGTTCTTC. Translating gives CASGGDGTYNEQFF.

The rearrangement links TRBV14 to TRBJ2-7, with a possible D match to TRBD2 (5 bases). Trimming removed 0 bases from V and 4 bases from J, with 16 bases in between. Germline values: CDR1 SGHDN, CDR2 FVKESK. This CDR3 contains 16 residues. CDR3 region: CASSQDYAGLGYEQYF. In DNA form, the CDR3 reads TGTGCCAGCAGCCAAGATTATGCGGGTCTTGGGTACGAGCAGTACTTC.

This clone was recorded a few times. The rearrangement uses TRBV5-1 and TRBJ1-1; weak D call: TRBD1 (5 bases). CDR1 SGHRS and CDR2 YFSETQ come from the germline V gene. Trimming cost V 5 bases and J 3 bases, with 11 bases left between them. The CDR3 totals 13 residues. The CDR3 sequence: CASRTEGYTEAFF. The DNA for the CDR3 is TGCGCCAGCAGAACTGAGGGGTACACTGAAGCTTTCTTT.

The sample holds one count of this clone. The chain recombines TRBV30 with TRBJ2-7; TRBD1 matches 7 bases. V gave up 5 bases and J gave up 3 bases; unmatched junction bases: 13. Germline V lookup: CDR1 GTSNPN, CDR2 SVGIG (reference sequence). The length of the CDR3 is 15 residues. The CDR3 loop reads CAWRPGTEYVYEQYF. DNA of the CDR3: TGTGCCTGGCGACCCGGGACAGAATATGTCTACGAGCAGTACTTC.

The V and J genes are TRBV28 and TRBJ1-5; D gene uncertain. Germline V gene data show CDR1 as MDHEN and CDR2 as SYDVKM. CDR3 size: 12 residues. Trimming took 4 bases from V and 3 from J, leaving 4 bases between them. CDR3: CASSWPNQPQHF. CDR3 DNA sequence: TGTGCCAGCAGTTGGCCCAATCAGCCCCAGCATTTT.

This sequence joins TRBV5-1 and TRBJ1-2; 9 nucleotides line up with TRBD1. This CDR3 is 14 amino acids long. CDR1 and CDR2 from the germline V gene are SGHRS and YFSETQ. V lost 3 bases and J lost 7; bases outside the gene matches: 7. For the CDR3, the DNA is TGCGCCAGCAGCTCCGGGACAGGGACGCTTGGCTACACCTTC. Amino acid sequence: CASSSGTGTLGYTF.

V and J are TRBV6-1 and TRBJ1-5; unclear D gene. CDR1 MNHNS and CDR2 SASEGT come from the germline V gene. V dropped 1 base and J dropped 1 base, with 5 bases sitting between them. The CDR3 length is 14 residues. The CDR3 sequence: CASSEGMSNQPQHF. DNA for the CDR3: TGTGCCAGCAGTGAAGGTATGAGCAATCAGCCCCAGCATTTT.

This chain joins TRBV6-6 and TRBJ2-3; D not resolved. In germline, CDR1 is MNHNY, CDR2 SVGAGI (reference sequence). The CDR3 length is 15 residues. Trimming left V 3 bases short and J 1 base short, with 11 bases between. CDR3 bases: TGTGCCAGCAGTTATTTTGGTGAGGGCACAGATACGCAGTATTTT. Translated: CASSYFGEGTDTQYF.

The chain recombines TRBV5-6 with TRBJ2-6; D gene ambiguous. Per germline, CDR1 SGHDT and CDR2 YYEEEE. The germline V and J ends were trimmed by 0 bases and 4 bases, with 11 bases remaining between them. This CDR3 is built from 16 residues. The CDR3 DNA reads TGTGCCAGCAGCTTGGTGGGGTCGCGGGGGGCCAACGTCCTGACTTTC. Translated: CASSLVGSRGANVLTF.

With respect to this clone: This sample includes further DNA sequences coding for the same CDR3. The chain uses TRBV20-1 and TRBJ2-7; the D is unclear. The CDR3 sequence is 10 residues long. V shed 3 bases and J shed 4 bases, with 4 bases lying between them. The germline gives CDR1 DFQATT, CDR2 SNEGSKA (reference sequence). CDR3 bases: TGCAGTGCTAGTCGGTACGAGCAGTACTTC. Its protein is CSASRYEQYF.

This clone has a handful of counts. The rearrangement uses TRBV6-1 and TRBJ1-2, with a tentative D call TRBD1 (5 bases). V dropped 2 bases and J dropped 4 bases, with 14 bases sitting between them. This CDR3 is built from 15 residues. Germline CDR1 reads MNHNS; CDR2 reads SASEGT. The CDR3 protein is CASSETGTGGYGYTF. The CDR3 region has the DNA TGTGCCAGCAGTGAAACCGGGACGGGGGGCTATGGCTACACCTTC.

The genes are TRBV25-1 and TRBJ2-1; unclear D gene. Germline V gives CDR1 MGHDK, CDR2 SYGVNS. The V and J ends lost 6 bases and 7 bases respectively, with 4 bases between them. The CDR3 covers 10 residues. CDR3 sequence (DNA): TGTGCCAGCAGGGGAAATGAGCAGTTCTTC. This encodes CASRGNEQFF.

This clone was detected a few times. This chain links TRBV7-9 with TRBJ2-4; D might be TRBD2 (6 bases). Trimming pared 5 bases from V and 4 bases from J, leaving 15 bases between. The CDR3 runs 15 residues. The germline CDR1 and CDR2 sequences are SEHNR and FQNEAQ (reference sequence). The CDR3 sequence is CASSPPSAPKNIQYF. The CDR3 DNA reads TGTGCCAGCAGCCCCCCTAGCGCCCCTAAAAACATTCAGTACTTC.

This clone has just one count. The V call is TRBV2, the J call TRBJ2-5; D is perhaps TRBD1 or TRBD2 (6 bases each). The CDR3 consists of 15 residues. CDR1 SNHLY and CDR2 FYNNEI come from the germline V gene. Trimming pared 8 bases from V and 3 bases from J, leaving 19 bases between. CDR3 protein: CASSGAPARKETQYF. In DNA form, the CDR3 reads TGTGCCAGCTCGGGGGCCCCGGCGCGGAAAGAGACCCAGTACTTC.

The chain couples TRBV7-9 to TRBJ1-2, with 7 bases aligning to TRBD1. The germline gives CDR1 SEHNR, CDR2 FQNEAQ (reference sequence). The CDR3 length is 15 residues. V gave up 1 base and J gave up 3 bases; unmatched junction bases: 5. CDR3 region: CASSLGQGVYYGYTF. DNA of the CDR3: TGTGCCAGCAGCTTAGGGCAGGGGGTTTACTATGGCTACACCTTC.

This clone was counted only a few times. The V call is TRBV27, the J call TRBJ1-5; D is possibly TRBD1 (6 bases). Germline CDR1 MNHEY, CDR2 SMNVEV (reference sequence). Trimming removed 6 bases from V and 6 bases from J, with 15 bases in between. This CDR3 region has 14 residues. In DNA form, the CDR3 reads TGTGCCAGCAGCCTCACAGGGCAGAGTCAGCCCCAGCATTTT. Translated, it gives CASSLTGQSQPQHF.

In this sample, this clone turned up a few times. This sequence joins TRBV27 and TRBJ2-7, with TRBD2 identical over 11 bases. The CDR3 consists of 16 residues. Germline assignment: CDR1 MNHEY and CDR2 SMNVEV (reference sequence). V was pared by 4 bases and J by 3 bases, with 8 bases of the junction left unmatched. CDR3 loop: CASSSLAGGPDYEQYF. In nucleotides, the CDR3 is TGTGCCAGCAGTTCCTTAGCGGGAGGGCCCGACTACGAGCAGTACTTC.

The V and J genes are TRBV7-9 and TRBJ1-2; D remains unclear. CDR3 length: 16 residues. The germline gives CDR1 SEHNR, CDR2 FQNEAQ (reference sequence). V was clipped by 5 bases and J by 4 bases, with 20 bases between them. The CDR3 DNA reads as TGTGCCAGCAGCCGCCCTCTTACCGGGGTGGGCTATGGCTACACCTTC. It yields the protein CASSRPLTGVGYGYTF.

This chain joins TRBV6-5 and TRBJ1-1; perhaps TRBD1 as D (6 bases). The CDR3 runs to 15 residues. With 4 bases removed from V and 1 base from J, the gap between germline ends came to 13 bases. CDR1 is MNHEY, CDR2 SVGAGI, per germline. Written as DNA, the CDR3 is TGTGCCAGCAGTTGGAAGGGACATCCGAACACTGAAGCTTTCTTT. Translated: CASSWKGHPNTEAFF.

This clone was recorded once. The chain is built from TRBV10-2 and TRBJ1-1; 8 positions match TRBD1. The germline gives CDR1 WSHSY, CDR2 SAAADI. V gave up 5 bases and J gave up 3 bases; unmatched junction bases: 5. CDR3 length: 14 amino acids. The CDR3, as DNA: TGCGCCAGCAGTCCCCAGGGGGCGGACACTGAAGCTTTCTTT. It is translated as CASSPQGADTEAFF.

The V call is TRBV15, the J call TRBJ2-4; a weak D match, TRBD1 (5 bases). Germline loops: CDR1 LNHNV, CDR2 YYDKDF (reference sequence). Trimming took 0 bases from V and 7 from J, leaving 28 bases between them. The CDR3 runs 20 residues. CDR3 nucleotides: TGTGCCACCAGCAGAGAACTCTGGGCAGGGATCATCTTTGGGTCGAACATTCAGTACTTC. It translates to CATSRELWAGIIFGSNIQYF.

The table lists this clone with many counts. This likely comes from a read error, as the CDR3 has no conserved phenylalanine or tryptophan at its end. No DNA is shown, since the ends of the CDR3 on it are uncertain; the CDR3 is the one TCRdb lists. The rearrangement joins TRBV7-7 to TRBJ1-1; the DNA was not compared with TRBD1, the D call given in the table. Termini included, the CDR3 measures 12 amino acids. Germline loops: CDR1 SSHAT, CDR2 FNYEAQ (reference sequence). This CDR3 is CASSLGRGDPSV.